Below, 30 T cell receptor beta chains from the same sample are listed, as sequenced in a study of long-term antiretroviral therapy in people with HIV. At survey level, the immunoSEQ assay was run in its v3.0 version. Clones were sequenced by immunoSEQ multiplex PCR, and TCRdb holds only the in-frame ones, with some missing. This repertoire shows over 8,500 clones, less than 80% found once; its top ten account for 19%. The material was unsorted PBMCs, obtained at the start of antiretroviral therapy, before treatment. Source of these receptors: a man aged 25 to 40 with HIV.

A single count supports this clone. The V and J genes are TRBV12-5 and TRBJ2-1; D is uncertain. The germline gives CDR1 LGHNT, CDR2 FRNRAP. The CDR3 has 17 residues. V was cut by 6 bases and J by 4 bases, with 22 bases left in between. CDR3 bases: TGTGCTAGTGGACCAACTACGATAATAAAGCAGTACAATGAGCAGTTCTTC. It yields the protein CASGPTTIIKQYNEQFF.

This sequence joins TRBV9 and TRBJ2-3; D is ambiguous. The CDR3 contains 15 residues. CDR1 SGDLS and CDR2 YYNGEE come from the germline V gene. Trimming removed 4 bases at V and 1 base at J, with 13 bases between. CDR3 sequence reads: CASSLGAWGTDTQYF. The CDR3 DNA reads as TGTGCCAGCAGCTTGGGTGCGTGGGGCACAGATACGCAGTATTTT.

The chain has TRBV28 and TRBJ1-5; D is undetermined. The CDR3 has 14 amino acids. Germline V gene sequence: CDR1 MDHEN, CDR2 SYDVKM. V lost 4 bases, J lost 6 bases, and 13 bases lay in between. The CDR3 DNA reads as TGTGCCAGCAGTTATGAACTTCTCCGTCAGCCCCAGCATTTT. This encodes CASSYELLRQPQHF.

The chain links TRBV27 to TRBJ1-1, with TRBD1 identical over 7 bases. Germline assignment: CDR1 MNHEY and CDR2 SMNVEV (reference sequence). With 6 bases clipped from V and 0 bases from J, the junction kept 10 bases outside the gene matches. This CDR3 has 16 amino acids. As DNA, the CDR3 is TGTGCCAGCAGCCGCCCGGAGGGGGCGCTGAACACTGAAGCTTTCTTT. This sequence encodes CASSRPEGALNTEAFF.

This CDR3 is CASRSPNTGELFF. The CDR3 DNA follows: TGTGCCAGCCGGAGTCCCAACACCGGGGAGCTGTTTTTT. This chain joins TRBV11-3 and TRBJ2-2; D is uncertain. Per germline, CDR1 SGHNT and CDR2 YENEEA. Trimming cost V 8 bases and J 2 bases, with 9 bases left between them. The CDR3 is 13 residues long.

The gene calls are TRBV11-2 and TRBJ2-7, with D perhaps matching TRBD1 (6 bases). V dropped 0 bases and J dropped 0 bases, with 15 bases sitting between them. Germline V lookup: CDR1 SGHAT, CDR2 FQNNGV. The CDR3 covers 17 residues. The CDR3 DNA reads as TGTGCCAGCAGCTTAGATCGGGGACAACTCAGCTCCTACGAGCAGTACTTC. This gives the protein CASSLDRGQLSSYEQYF.

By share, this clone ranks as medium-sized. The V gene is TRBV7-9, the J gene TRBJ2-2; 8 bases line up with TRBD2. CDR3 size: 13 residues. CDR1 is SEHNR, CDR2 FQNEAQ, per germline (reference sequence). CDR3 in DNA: TGTGCGCCGGGACTAGCGAACACCGGGGAGCTGTTTTTT. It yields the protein CAPGLANTGELFF.

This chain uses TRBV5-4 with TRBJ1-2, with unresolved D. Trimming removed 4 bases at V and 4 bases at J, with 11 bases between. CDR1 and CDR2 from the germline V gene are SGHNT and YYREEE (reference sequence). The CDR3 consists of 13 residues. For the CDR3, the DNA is TGTGCCAGCAGCCCGGGCTCCGTCTATGGCTACACCTTC. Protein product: CASSPGSVYGYTF.

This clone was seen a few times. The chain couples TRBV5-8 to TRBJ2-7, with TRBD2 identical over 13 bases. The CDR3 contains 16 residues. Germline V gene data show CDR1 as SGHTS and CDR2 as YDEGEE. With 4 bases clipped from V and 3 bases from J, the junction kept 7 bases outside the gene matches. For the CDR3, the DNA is TGTGCCAGCAGCCCGGGGACTAGCGGGATGGACTACGAGCAGTACTTC. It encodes CASSPGTSGMDYEQYF.

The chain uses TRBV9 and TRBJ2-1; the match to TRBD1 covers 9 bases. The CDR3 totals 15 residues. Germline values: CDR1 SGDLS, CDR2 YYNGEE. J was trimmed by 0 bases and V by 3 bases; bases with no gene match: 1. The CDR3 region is CASSAQGASYNEQFF. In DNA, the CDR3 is TGTGCCAGCAGCGCACAGGGGGCCTCCTACAATGAGCAGTTCTTC.

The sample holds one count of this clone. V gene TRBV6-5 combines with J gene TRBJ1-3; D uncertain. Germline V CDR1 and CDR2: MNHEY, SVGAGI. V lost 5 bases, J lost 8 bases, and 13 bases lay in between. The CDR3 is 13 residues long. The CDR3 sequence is CASSTRPGDTIYF. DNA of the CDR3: TGTGCCAGCAGTACCAGGCCGGGAGACACCATATATTTT.

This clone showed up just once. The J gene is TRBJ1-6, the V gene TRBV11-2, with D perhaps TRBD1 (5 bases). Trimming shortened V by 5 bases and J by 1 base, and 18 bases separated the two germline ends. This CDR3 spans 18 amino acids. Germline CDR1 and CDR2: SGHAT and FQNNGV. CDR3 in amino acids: CASSQSQGTWSYNSPLHF. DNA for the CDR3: TGTGCCAGCAGCCAGTCGCAGGGAACGTGGTCCTATAATTCACCCCTCCACTTT.

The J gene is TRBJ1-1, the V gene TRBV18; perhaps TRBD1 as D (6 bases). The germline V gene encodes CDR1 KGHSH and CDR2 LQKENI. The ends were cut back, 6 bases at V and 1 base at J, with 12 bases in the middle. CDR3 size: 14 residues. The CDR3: CASSHGQTNTEAFF. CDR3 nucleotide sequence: TGTGCCAGCTCTCACGGACAGACGAACACTGAAGCTTTCTTT.

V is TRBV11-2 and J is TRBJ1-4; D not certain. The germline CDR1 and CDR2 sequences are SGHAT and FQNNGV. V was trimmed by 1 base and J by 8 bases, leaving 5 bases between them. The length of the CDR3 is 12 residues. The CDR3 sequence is CASSLAFEKLFF. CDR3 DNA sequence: TGTGCCAGCAGCTTAGCTTTCGAAAAACTGTTTTTT.

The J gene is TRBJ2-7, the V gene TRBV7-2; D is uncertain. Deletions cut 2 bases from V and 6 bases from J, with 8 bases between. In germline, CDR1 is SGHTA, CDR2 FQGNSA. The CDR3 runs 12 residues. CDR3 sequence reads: CASSLKGLEQYF. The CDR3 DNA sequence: TGTGCCAGCAGCTTAAAGGGCCTCGAGCAGTACTTC. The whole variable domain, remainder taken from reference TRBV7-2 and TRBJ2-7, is GAGVSQSPSNKVTEKGKDVELRCDPISGHTALYWYRQSLGQGLEFLIYFQGNSAPDKSGLPSDRFSAERTGGSVSTLTIQRTQQEDSAVYLCASSLKGLEQYFGPGTRLTVT.

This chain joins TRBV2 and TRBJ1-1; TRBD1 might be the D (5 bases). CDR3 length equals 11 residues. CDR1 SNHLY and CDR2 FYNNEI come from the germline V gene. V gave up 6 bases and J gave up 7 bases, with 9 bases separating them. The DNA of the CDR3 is TGTGCCAGCAGCGGGGGGGGTGAAGCTTTCTTT. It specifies CASSGGGEAFF.

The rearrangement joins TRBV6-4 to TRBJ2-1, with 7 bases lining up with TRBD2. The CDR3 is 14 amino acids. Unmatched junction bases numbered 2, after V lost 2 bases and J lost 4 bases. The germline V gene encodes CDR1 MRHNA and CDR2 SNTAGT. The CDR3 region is CASSDQAGYNEQFF. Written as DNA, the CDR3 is TGTGCCAGCAGTGACCAAGCGGGGTACAATGAGCAGTTCTTC.

The CDR3: CASSLSQIASFRYSPLHF. In DNA, the CDR3 is TGTGCCAGCAGTTTAAGCCAGATAGCCTCTTTTCGGTATTCACCCCTCCACTTT. The rearrangement joins TRBV28 to TRBJ1-6; D is undetermined. V was cut by 2 bases and J by 8 bases, with 22 bases left in between. Germline V gene sequence: CDR1 MDHEN, CDR2 SYDVKM. The CDR3 is 18 residues long.

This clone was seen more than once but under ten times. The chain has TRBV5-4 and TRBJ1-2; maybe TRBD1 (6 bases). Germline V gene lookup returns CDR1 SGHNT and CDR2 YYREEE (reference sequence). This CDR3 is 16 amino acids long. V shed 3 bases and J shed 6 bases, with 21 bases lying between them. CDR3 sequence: CASSSPNRALMDGYTF. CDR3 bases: TGTGCCAGCAGCTCTCCGAACAGGGCATTAATGGATGGCTACACCTTC. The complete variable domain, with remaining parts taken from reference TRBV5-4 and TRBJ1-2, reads ETGVTQSPTHLIKTRGQQVTLRCSSQSGHNTVSWYQQALGQGPQFIFQYYREEENGRGNFPPRFSGLQFPNYSSELNVNALELDDSALYLCASSSPNRALMDGYTFGSGTRLTVV.

This chain's CDR3 is CSVGGTGHFEGQYF. DNA for the CDR3: TGCAGCGTTGGGGGGACAGGACACTTTGAGGGGCAGTACTTC. The chain joins TRBV29-1 to TRBJ2-7; 8 bases map to TRBD1. The CDR3 has 14 residues. Germline V gives CDR1 SQVTM, CDR2 ANQGSEA. Losses at the gene ends were 4 bases for V and 9 bases for J; bases not matched to a gene: 14.

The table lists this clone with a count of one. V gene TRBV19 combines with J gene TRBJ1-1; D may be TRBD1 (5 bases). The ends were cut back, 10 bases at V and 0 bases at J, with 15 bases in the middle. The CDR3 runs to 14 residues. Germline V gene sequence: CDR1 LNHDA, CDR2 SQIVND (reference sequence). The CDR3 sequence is CATGGGELNTEAFF. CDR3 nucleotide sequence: TGTGCCACCGGGGGTGGGGAACTGAACACTGAAGCTTTCTTT.

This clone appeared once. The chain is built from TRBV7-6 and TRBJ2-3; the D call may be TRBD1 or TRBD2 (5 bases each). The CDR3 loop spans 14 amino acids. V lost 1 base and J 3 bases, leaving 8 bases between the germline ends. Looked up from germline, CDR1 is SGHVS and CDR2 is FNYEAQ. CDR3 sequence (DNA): TGTGCCAGCAGCTTAGAAGGGGAGACAGATACGCAGTATTTT. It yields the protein CASSLEGETDTQYF.

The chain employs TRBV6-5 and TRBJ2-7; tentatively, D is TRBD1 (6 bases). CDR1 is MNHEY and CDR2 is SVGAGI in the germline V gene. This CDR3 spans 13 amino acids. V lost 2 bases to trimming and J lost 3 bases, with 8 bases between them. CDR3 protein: CASSYVDSYEQYF. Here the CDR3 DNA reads TGTGCCAGCAGTTACGTGGACAGCTACGAGCAGTACTTC.

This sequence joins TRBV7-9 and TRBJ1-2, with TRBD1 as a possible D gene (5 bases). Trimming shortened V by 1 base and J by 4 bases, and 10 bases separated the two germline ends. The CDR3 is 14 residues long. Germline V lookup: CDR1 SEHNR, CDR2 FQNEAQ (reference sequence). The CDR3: CASSLDWQGYGYTF. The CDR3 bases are TGTGCCAGCAGCTTAGATTGGCAGGGCTATGGCTACACCTTC.

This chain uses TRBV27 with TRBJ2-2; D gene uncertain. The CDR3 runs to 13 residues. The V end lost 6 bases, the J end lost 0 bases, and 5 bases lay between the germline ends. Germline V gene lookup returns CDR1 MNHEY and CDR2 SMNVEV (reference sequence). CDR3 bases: TGTGCCAGCAGGGTAGCGAACACCGGGGAGCTGTTTTTT. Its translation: CASRVANTGELFF.

The CDR3 coding sequence is TGTGCCAGCAGCCAAGAAATTGGGGACATAGACACCGGGGAGCTGTTTTTT. This encodes CASSQEIGDIDTGELFF. The chain links TRBV14 to TRBJ2-2; perhaps TRBD1 as D (6 bases). From germline, CDR1 is SGHDN and CDR2 FVKESK. The V and J ends lost 0 bases and 3 bases respectively, with 14 bases between them. This CDR3 contains 17 residues.

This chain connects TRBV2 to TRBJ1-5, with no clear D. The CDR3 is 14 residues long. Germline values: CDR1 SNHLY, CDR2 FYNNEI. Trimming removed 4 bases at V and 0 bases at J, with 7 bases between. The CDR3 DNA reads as TGTGCCAGCAGTGGCGGTATTAGCAATCAGCCCCAGCATTTT. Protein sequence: CASSGGISNQPQHF. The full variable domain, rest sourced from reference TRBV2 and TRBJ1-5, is EPEVTQTPSHQVTQMGQEVILRCVPISNHLYFYWYRQILGQKVEFLVSFYNNEISEKSEIFDDQFSVERPDGSNFTLKIRSTKLEDSAMYFCASSGGISNQPQHFGDGTRLSIL.

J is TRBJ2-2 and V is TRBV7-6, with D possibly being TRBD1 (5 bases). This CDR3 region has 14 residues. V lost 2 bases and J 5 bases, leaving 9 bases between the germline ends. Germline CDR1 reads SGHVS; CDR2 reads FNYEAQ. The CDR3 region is CASSLLGETGELFF. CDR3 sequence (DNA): TGTGCCAGCAGCTTATTAGGGGAAACCGGGGAGCTGTTTTTT.

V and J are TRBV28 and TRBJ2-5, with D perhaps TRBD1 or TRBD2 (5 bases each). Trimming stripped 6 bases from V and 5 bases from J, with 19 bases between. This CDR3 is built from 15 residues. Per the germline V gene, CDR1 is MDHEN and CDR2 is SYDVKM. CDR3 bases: TGTGCCAGCAGGCGGCAGGTCCTAGAGGGGGAGACCCAGTACTTC. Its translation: CASRRQVLEGETQYF. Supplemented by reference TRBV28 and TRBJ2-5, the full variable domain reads DVKVTQSSRYLVKRTGEKVFLECVQDMDHENMFWYRQDPGLGLRLIYFSYDVKMKEKGDIPEGYSVSREKKERFSLILESASTNQTSMYLCASRRQVLEGETQYFGPGTRLLVL.

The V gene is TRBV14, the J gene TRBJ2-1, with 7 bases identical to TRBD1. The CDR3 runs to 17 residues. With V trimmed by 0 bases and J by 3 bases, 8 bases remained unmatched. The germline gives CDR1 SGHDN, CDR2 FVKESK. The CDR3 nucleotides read TGTGCCAGCAGCCAAGACCGGACAGGCTGGAGCTACAATGAGCAGTTCTTC. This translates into CASSQDRTGWSYNEQFF.